This entry features one TCR beta chain sequence. TCRdb's copy holds only in-frame clones and misses some; the assay was immunoSEQ multiplex PCR. The sample has under 450,000 clones; less than 90% are singletons. Enrolled during active infection, Seattle patients were then followed longitudinally. The source of the sample is a study of blood T cell repertoires in COVID-19. Overall study context: Material from acute and convalescent COVID-19 was sourced from the United States, Italy and Spain. The analysed material was cDNA or gDNA that came from T cells, B-cell-depleted T cells, or PBMCs.

This CDR3 comprises 18 residues. Trimming cost V 0 bases and J 2 bases; bases outside gene matches: 8. CDR1 SGHTA and CDR2 FQGTGA come from the germline V gene. The sample comprised peripheral blood. The receptor's source is a woman in her sixties with COVID-19, enrolled during active disease. The genes are TRBV7-3 and TRBJ2-3; 10 bases match TRBD2. This CDR3 reads CASSLTPPSGGLTDTQYF. In DNA, the CDR3 is TGTGCCAGCAGCTTAACCCCCCCTAGCGGGGGCCTCACAGATACGCAGTATTTT.